Presented here are 30 T cell receptor beta chains from one specimen sequenced in a study of T cell responses to AZD1222 COVID-19 vaccine. The data were produced by immunoSEQ multiplex PCR, yet TCRdb's version contains in-frame clones alone and is incomplete. The data hold fewer than 180,000 clones, with about nine tenths observed a single time. The specimen comprised peripheral blood, sampled 28 days after the second AZD1222 dose. The origin of the receptors is an adult who received the AZD1222 COVID-19 vaccine.

This chain joins TRBV11-3 and TRBJ1-2; D ambiguous. The germline gives CDR1 SGHNT, CDR2 YENEEA. The CDR3 runs 16 residues. V was clipped by 5 bases and J by 8 bases, with 24 bases between them. CDR3 bases: TGTGCCAGCAGCAGTCCCCGAGGCAGGTTGCTGGAGGGCTACACCTTC. It encodes CASSSPRGRLLEGYTF. Supplemented by reference TRBV11-3 and TRBJ1-2, the full variable domain reads EAGVVQSPRYKIIEKKQPVAFWCNPISGHNTLYWYLQNLGQGPELLIRYENEEAVDDSQLPKDRFSAERLKGVDSTLKIQPAELGDSAVYLCASSSPRGRLLEGYTFGSGTRLTVV.

The rearrangement joins TRBV5-1 to TRBJ1-3, with 9 bases matching TRBD1. The CDR3 runs 16 residues. The germline gives CDR1 SGHRS, CDR2 YFSETQ. Unmatched junction bases numbered 5, after V lost 4 bases and J lost 0 bases. In DNA, the CDR3 is TGCGCCAGCAGCCTGGACAGGGGATTCTCTGGAAACACCATATATTTT. Its protein is CASSLDRGFSGNTIYF.

This clone has just a few counts. The V call is TRBV2, the J call TRBJ1-2; a weak D match, TRBD1 (5 bases). Deletions cut 3 bases from V and 1 base from J, with 6 bases between. The length of the CDR3 is 13 residues. The germline CDR1 and CDR2 sequences are SNHLY and FYNNEI. CDR3 in amino acids: CASSDRVNYGYTF. The CDR3 nucleotides read TGTGCCAGCAGTGACAGGGTTAACTATGGCTACACCTTC.

The rearrangement links TRBV27 to TRBJ1-6, with D unresolved. V lost 2 bases and J lost 0, with 20 bases in between. This CDR3 region has 20 residues. Germline V gene data show CDR1 as MNHEY and CDR2 as SMNVEV (reference sequence). The CDR3 loop is CASSLLGQIPSGSYNSPLHF. CDR3 DNA: TGTGCCAGCAGTTTACTTGGCCAGATCCCCTCGGGCTCCTATAATTCACCCCTCCACTTT.

The chain links TRBV19 to TRBJ1-5; no clear D gene. The CDR3 consists of 15 residues. CDR1 and CDR2 (germline): LNHDA, SQIVND (reference sequence). Trimming removed 5 bases from V and 2 bases from J, with 13 bases in between. CDR3 in DNA: TGTGCCAGTAGTTCCCCAATGGTGGGCAATCAGCCCCAGCATTTT. Encoded protein: CASSSPMVGNQPQHF.

This sequence joins TRBV27 and TRBJ2-1, with TRBD1 identical over 7 bases. Per the germline V gene, CDR1 is MNHEY and CDR2 is SMNVEV (reference sequence). The CDR3 runs to 14 residues. The V and J ends lost 4 bases and 0 bases, in that order; junction bases with no gene match: 0. CDR3: CASSSGGSYNEQFF. CDR3 nucleotide sequence: TGTGCCAGCAGTTCAGGGGGCTCCTACAATGAGCAGTTCTTC.

The gene calls are TRBV5-1 and TRBJ1-5; 7 bases align to TRBD1. The CDR3 is 14 amino acids. With V trimmed by 4 bases and J by 6 bases, 7 bases remained unmatched. The germline gives CDR1 SGHRS, CDR2 YFSETQ. CDR3 region: CASSATGSGQPQHF. DNA of the CDR3: TGCGCCAGCAGCGCGACAGGGTCGGGTCAGCCCCAGCATTTT. The full variable domain, its missing parts supplied by reference TRBV5-1 and TRBJ1-5, is KAGVTQTPRYLIKTRGQQVTLSCSPISGHRSVSWYQQTPGQGLQFLFEYFSETQRNKGNFPGRFSGRQFSNSRSEMNVSTLELGDSALYLCASSATGSGQPQHFGDGTRLSIL.

This CDR3 is CASSQVGQAGSAEAFF. CDR3 nucleotides: TGTGCCAGCAGCCAAGTTGGGCAGGCCGGTTCTGCTGAAGCTTTCTTT. The chain uses TRBV3-1 (or the pseudogene TRBV3-2) and TRBJ1-1; D gene unclear. Germline lookup yields CDR1 LGHDT and CDR2 YNNKEL (reference sequence). This CDR3 is 16 amino acids long. V was cut by 1 base and J by 6 bases, with 18 bases left in between.

This clone has only one observation. V usage is TRBV5-5 and J usage is TRBJ2-2, with D perhaps being TRBD1 or TRBD2 (5 bases each). This CDR3 has 16 residues. Trimming left V 0 bases short and J 5 bases short, with 14 bases between. From germline, CDR1 is SGHKS and CDR2 YYEKEE (reference sequence). The DNA for the CDR3 is TGTGCCAGCAGCTTGGGGGGGACGGATGGGACCGGGGAGCTGTTTTTT. Encoded protein: CASSLGGTDGTGELFF.

The V gene is TRBV5-1, the J gene TRBJ2-5; 10 nucleotides match TRBD2. This CDR3 has 15 amino acids. V was pared by 2 bases and J by 2 bases, with 3 bases of the junction left unmatched. The V gene's germline CDR1 is SGHRS and CDR2 YFSETQ. CDR3 residues: CASSFTAGGQETQYF. CDR3 bases: TGCGCCAGCAGCTTTACAGCGGGAGGGCAAGAGACCCAGTACTTC.

The chain combines TRBV30 with TRBJ1-2, with D hard to call. Germline CDR1 GTSNPN, CDR2 SVGIG (reference sequence). V lost 0 bases to trimming and J lost 2 bases, with 13 bases between them. CDR3 length equals 15 residues. The CDR3 loop is CAWSVANAGNYGYTF. The CDR3 DNA reads as TGTGCCTGGAGTGTAGCTAATGCGGGAAACTATGGCTACACCTTC.

The V gene is TRBV2, the J gene TRBJ1-5, with D perhaps matching TRBD1 (5 bases). Germline-derived CDR1 and CDR2 are SNHLY and FYNNEI. V shed 5 bases and J shed 0 bases, with 26 bases lying between them. This CDR3 has 20 residues. Here the CDR3 reads CASSRSRQLSVRYSNQPQHF. The CDR3 region has the DNA TGTGCCAGCAGTCGTAGCCGACAGTTATCGGTCCGTTATAGCAATCAGCCCCAGCATTTT. Supplemented by reference TRBV2 and TRBJ1-5, the full variable domain reads EPEVTQTPSHQVTQMGQEVILRCVPISNHLYFYWYRQILGQKVEFLVSFYNNEISEKSEIFDDQFSVERPDGSNFTLKIRSTKLEDSAMYFCASSRSRQLSVRYSNQPQHFGDGTRLSIL.

The rearrangement uses TRBV5-8 and TRBJ2-7; 12 positions agree with TRBD1. V was pared by 1 base and J by 0 bases, with 2 bases of the junction left unmatched. This CDR3 is 16 amino acids long. The germline V gene has CDR1 SGHTS and CDR2 YDEGEE. CDR3 region: CASSLPGQGASYEQYF. CDR3 sequence (DNA): TGTGCCAGCAGCTTGCCGGGACAGGGGGCCTCCTACGAGCAGTACTTC.

V and J are TRBV25-1 and TRBJ2-3; tentatively, D is TRBD2 (6 bases). The CDR3 sequence is 16 residues long. The V end was cut by 2 bases, the J end by 1 base, with 13 bases between. Germline V gene lookup returns CDR1 MGHDK and CDR2 SYGVNS. The CDR3 DNA sequence: TGTGCCAGCAGTGAACTGACCGGGAGCCGCACAGATACGCAGTATTTT. Protein: CASSELTGSRTDTQYF.

This clone was observed a single time. The J gene is TRBJ2-1, the V gene TRBV19, with a tentative D call TRBD1 (6 bases). With 7 bases removed from V and 2 bases from J, the gap between germline ends came to 15 bases. The CDR3 is 15 amino acids. Germline CDR1 LNHDA, CDR2 SQIVND (reference sequence). The CDR3 loop is CASTPWGPTYNEQFF. The CDR3 DNA sequence: TGTGCCAGTACTCCCTGGGGGCCTACCTACAATGAGCAGTTCTTC.

A single count supports this clone. The rearrangement joins TRBV12-3 or TRBV12-4 to TRBJ1-4; maybe TRBD1 (5 bases). The length of the CDR3 is 13 residues. V was clipped by 10 bases and J by 8 bases, with 17 bases between them. This CDR3 is CANSRGVGEKLFF. CDR3 bases: TGTGCCAACTCCCGGGGGGTGGGAGAAAAACTGTTTTTT.

This clone turned up a few times. The chain joins TRBV6-5 to TRBJ1-5, with TRBD1 matching 7 bases. Germline values: CDR1 MNHEY, CDR2 SVGAGI. The CDR3 totals 15 residues. Unmatched junction bases numbered 9, after V lost 7 bases and J lost 3 bases. The CDR3 spells CASNLQGPLNQPQHF. The DNA for the CDR3 is TGTGCCAGCAACCTACAGGGGCCCCTCAATCAGCCCCAGCATTTT.

The chain employs TRBV27 and TRBJ1-2; the D gene is possibly TRBD1 (5 bases). V lost 2 bases and J 8 bases, leaving 12 bases between the germline ends. The CDR3 sequence is 13 residues long. CDR1 and CDR2 from the germline V gene are MNHEY and SMNVEV (reference sequence). CDR3 bases: TGTGCCAGCAGTTTAGGGGGAGGGCGAGGCTACACCTTC. This gives the protein CASSLGGGRGYTF.

The chain employs TRBV11-2 and TRBJ1-4; D may be TRBD1 (5 bases). Deletions cut 5 bases from V and 7 bases from J, with 14 bases between. The CDR3 runs to 14 residues. Germline V lookup: CDR1 SGHAT, CDR2 FQNNGV. Here the CDR3 reads CASSLEGAGEKLFF. The CDR3 DNA sequence: TGTGCCAGCAGCCTCGAAGGGGCTGGTGAAAAACTGTTTTTT.

The chain links TRBV18 to TRBJ1-1; D is unresolved. V was shortened by 6 bases and J by 1 base, with 12 bases between the two germline ends. CDR1 is KGHSH and CDR2 is LQKENI in the germline V gene. The CDR3 spans 14 residues. The CDR3 DNA reads TGTGCCAGCTCCCTACGAGGAGGGAACACTGAAGCTTTCTTT. This codes for CASSLRGGNTEAFF. Full variable domain (outside the CDR3, taken from reference TRBV18 and TRBJ1-1): NAGVMQNPRHLVRRRGQEARLRCSPMKGHSHVYWYRQLPEEGLKFMVYLQKENIIDESGMPKERFSAEFPKEGPSILRIQQVVRGDSAAYFCASSLRGGNTEAFFGQGTRLTVV.

The chain combines TRBV19 with TRBJ1-1, with a possible D match to TRBD1 (5 bases). CDR1 LNHDA and CDR2 SQIVND come from the germline V gene (reference sequence). V was shortened by 5 bases and J by 2 bases, with 15 bases between the two germline ends. The CDR3 is 15 residues long. CDR3 bases: TGTGCCAGTAGTCTCCAGGGCCTCATCAACACTGAAGCTTTCTTT. This gives the protein CASSLQGLINTEAFF.

J is TRBJ2-5 and V is TRBV19; perhaps TRBD1 as D (6 bases). The CDR3 is 13 amino acids. Trimming left V 6 bases short and J 4 bases short, with 12 bases between. CDR1 LNHDA and CDR2 SQIVND come from the germline V gene (reference sequence). The CDR3 loop is CASSVQGRETQYF. DNA for the CDR3: TGTGCCAGTAGCGTACAGGGTAGAGAGACCCAGTACTTC.

The rearrangement uses TRBV27 and TRBJ1-2, with D possibly being TRBD1 (5 bases). Per the germline V gene, CDR1 is MNHEY and CDR2 is SMNVEV (reference sequence). V was pared by 8 bases and J by 4 bases, with 14 bases between. This CDR3 is built from 13 residues. The CDR3 here is CASRVGGGYGYTF. CDR3 bases: TGTGCCAGCCGGGTCGGGGGTGGCTATGGCTACACCTTC.

The chain has TRBV4-1 and TRBJ2-7; D is undetermined. Germline V gives CDR1 MGHRA, CDR2 YSYEKL. The CDR3 has 14 residues. Trimming shortened V by 2 bases and J by 7 bases, and 15 bases separated the two germline ends. The CDR3 is CASSQRLMAGEQYF. Written as DNA, the CDR3 is TGCGCCAGCAGCCAACGTTTGATGGCTGGTGAGCAGTACTTC.

The rearrangement links TRBV19 to TRBJ2-5; D unclear. The CDR3 spans 14 residues. Germline-derived CDR1 and CDR2 are LNHDA and SQIVND (reference sequence). The V end lost 5 bases, the J end lost 1 base, and 11 bases lay between the germline ends. The CDR3 is CASSPRLGQETQYF. The CDR3 DNA reads as TGTGCCAGTAGTCCTAGGTTGGGCCAAGAGACCCAGTACTTC.

The rearrangement joins TRBV18 to TRBJ2-7; a possible D gene is TRBD2 (6 bases). V gave up 6 bases and J gave up 7 bases, with 13 bases separating them. Per the germline V gene, CDR1 is KGHSH and CDR2 is LQKENI. The CDR3 has 12 residues. The CDR3 nucleotides read TGTGCCAGCTCGTCGGGGGTGTGGGAGCAGTACTTC. Amino acid sequence: CASSSGVWEQYF.

This clone came up once. The chain joins TRBV10-1 to TRBJ1-2, with 12 bases that match TRBD1. Germline V gene data show CDR1 as WNHNN and CDR2 as SYGVQD (reference sequence). The CDR3 is made up of 14 amino acids. The junction had 4 bases not matched to a gene; V was cut back by 3 bases and J by 8 bases. CDR3 in amino acids: CASSEGGQGAGYTF. Here the CDR3 DNA reads TGCGCCAGCAGTGAAGGGGGACAGGGGGCCGGCTACACCTTC.

The chain joins TRBV3-1 (or the pseudogene TRBV3-2) to TRBJ1-2; D ambiguous. The CDR3 has 17 amino acids. CDR1 is LGHDT, CDR2 YNNKEL, per germline (reference sequence). V lost 0 bases, J lost 2 bases, and 16 bases lay in between. CDR3 region: CASSQESLGEGNYGYTF. The DNA of the CDR3 is TGTGCCAGCAGCCAAGAATCCCTTGGTGAAGGGAACTATGGCTACACCTTC.

The chain's CDR3 is CASSPDNGAYTEAFF. The DNA of the CDR3 is TGTGCCAGCAGCCCAGATAACGGAGCCTACACTGAAGCTTTCTTT. V usage is TRBV11-3 and J usage is TRBJ1-1; no firm D call. Per the germline V gene, CDR1 is SGHNT and CDR2 is YENEEA. V dropped 5 bases and J dropped 3 bases, with 16 bases sitting between them. This CDR3 has 15 residues.

The chain links TRBV9 to TRBJ1-1; possible D gene TRBD1, 5 bases. The germline gives CDR1 SGDLS, CDR2 YYNGEE. The CDR3 sequence is 16 residues long. V lost 0 bases, J lost 4 bases, and 16 bases lay in between. Here the CDR3 reads CASSVGWPGPGTEAFF. As DNA, the CDR3 is TGTGCCAGCAGCGTAGGTTGGCCGGGACCCGGCACTGAAGCTTTCTTT.